The T cell receptor (beta chain) described here comes from a study of T cells in Graves' hyperthyroidism and ophthalmopathy. From germline, CDR1 is MNHNS and CDR2 SASEGT. V was pared by 1 base and J by 11 bases, with 18 bases between. The length of the CDR3 is 15 residues. It was uncontrolled infection, other autoimmune disease, pregnancy or lactation that excluded patients. Amplification of TCR beta CDR3 regions used RNA as the template. A first-round RT-PCR of the TCR CDR3 used the HTBI primer set. TCRdb redid the calling of the multiplex PCR reads with MiXCR, one entry per CDR3 protein. The table lists about 290,000 distinct CDR3 sequences, less than 20% of them singletons.

This clonotype was sampled from a man aged 45-60 years with Graves' ophthalmopathy. This chain links TRBV6-1 with TRBJ1-5; a weak D match, TRBD1 (5 bases). The sample consisted of blood. The CDR3 DNA reads as TGTGCCAGCAGTGAAGAGGTCGCGGGGGACGAGACCCAGCATTTT. It encodes CASSEEVAGDETQHF.